Listed below are T cell receptor beta chains from one sample, sequenced in a study of T-cell reconstitution after alpha-beta-depleted transplantation in children. TCRdb redid the calling of the PCR reads with MiXCR, one entry per CDR3 protein. The sample has about 90,000 distinct CDR3 sequences; roughly 15% are singletons. Sample: PBMCs, mostly from graft donor cells, taken 180 days after TCRalphabeta/CD19-depleted stem cell transplant. The source of these receptors is a male patient between 2 and 10 years old who had a stem cell transplant for acute lymphoblastic leukemia, so the T cells may come from the graft donor. CDR3s include the opening cysteine and the closing phenylalanine or tryptophan. D genes are given only for firm matches. The size of a clone is reported for some rows only, either as once, few or many, or as a class for expanded clones.

j_gene,abundance,d_gene,v_gene,CDR3nt,CDR3aa
TRBJ1-2,NA,TRBD1,TRBV6-5,TGTGCCAGCAGTAGACAGGGGTCCTACACCTTC,CASSRQGSYTF
TRBJ1-2,many,NA,TRBV6-5,TGTGCCAGCAGTTACCGGGGCAGGGCGGCTGGCTACACCTTC,CASSYRGRAAGYTF
TRBJ2-1,few,NA,TRBV20-1,TGCAGTGCTAGAGTGGGGCAGGGCCCCTACAATGAGCAGTTCTTC,CSARVGQGPYNEQFF
TRBJ1-5,many,NA,TRBV18,TGTGCCAGCTCGCCCCTTGGGGTTGGCAATCAGCCCCAGCATTTT,CASSPLGVGNQPQHF
TRBJ2-7,few,TRBD1,TRBV24-1,TGTGCCACCAGTGATAGGACAGGGAATGAGCAGTACTTC,CATSDRTGNEQYF
TRBJ1-1,NA,NA,TRBV7-2,TGTGCCAGCAGCCCCAACATGGTAAAGAACACTGAAGCTTTCTTT,CASSPNMVKNTEAFF
TRBJ2-3,few,TRBD2,TRBV12-3/TRBV12-4,TGTGCCAGCAGTTTCTCCGGGGGGGCGCCAGATACGCAGTATTTT,CASSFSGGAPDTQYF
TRBJ2-3,NA,NA,TRBV29-1,TGCAGCGTTGAAGTCTCGGCACGGCCCACAGATACGCAGTATTTT,CSVEVSARPTDTQYF
TRBJ1-5,few,NA,TRBV27,TGTGCCAGCAGAATGAGGGGAGACAATCAGCCCCAGCATTTT,CASRMRGDNQPQHF
TRBJ1-1,many,NA,TRBV6-5,TGTGCCAGCAGTTCCAGGGTCCCGAACACTGAAGCTTTCTTT,CASSSRVPNTEAFF
TRBJ2-3,few,NA,TRBV28,TGTGCCAGCATCGCATCCCCGGGGGGCCCGTATTTT,CASIASPGGPYF
TRBJ1-5,few,NA,TRBV7-9,TGTGCCAGCAGCCCACCAGGGAATCAGCCCCAGCATTTT,CASSPPGNQPQHF
TRBJ2-7,few,TRBD1,TRBV12-3/TRBV12-4,TGTGCCAGCAGCGCCTGGGACAGGGGGCCGTACGAGCAGTACTTC,CASSAWDRGPYEQYF
TRBJ2-2,NA,NA,TRBV12-3/TRBV12-4,TGTGCCAGCAGTTTTGGGTTTTCAACGAGGGGGGAGCTGTTTTTT,CASSFGFSTRGELFF
TRBJ1-1,NA,NA,TRBV3-1,TGTGCCAGCTCGTCCCTGAGGGGCACTGAAGCTTTCTTT,CASSSLRGTEAFF
TRBJ2-2,few,NA,TRBV6-1,TGTGCCAGCAGTCAAGGGACTGACTCCAACACCGGGGAGCTGTTTTTT,CASSQGTDSNTGELFF
TRBJ2-1,few,NA,TRBV12-3/TRBV12-4,TGTGCCAGCAGTTTACGGGGGAACAATGAGCAGTTCTTC,CASSLRGNNEQFF
TRBJ1-1,NA,NA,TRBV20-1,TGCAGTGCTAGTGGCTTGGCCAGGGTAAACACTGAAGCTTTCTTT,CSASGLARVNTEAFF
TRBJ2-7,NA,NA,TRBV20-1,TGCAGTGCCCAAGACAGGTACCAGCAGTACTTC,CSAQDRYQQYF
TRBJ2-5,many,TRBD1,TRBV5-1,TGCGCCAGCAGCTTGGCAAGACAGGGGCAAGAGACCCAGTACTTC,CASSLARQGQETQYF
TRBJ2-2,few,NA,TRBV3-1,TGTGCCAGCAGCCAAGGTCTGAGTCCTGCCGGGGAGCTGTTTTTT,CASSQGLSPAGELFF
TRBJ2-7,few,TRBD1,TRBV20-1,TGCAGTGCAACACAGGGGATGGGAAACGAGCAGTACTTC,CSATQGMGNEQYF
TRBJ1-2,NA,NA,TRBV5-1,TGCGCCAGCAGCGTGGGCCCCCGGGACTATGGCTACACCTTC,CASSVGPRDYGYTF
TRBJ2-3,few,TRBD2,TRBV7-9,TGTGCCAGCAGCTTAGACGGACTAGCATCAGATACGCAGTATTTT,CASSLDGLASDTQYF
TRBJ1-2,few,TRBD1,TRBV5-1,TGCGCCAGCAGCTTGCTTGCAAGACAGGGAAATGGCTACACCTTC,CASSLLARQGNGYTF
TRBJ2-2,NA,NA,TRBV10-3,TGTGCCATCAGTGAGTTGGGCCAATCGAACACCGGGGAGCTGTTTTTT,CAISELGQSNTGELFF
TRBJ2-2,NA,NA,TRBV6-5,TGTGCCAGCAGTTACGGACTTCCGGGGGAGCTGTTTTTT,CASSYGLPGELFF
TRBJ2-2,few,TRBD2,TRBV7-8,TGTGCCAGCAGCTTATCAAGGTGGCTAGCGGGGTTGAGGACCGGGGAGCTGTTTTTT,CASSLSRWLAGLRTGELFF
TRBJ2-1,NA,TRBD2,TRBV3-1,TGTGCCAGCAGCCCTAGGACTAGCGGGGGGGTTGAGCAGTTCTTC,CASSPRTSGGVEQFF
TRBJ1-2,NA,TRBD1,TRBV3-1,TGTGCCAGCAGCCAAATGGCCGGGACAGTTGATGGCGACACCTTC,CASSQMAGTVDGDTF
TRBJ2-1,NA,TRBD2,TRBV10-3,TGTGCCATCAGTGCGTTAGCGGGGGGCTTTGAGCAGTTCTTC,CAISALAGGFEQFF
TRBJ2-5,few,NA,TRBV5-6,TGTGCCAGCAGCTTCAACCGGGACCCGTCCCTCCGGGAGACCCAGTACTTC,CASSFNRDPSLRETQYF
TRBJ2-1,NA,TRBD2,TRBV5-1,TGCGCCAGCAGTTTTGGACTAGCTTATGAGCAGTTCTTC,CASSFGLAYEQFF
TRBJ1-2,few,TRBD1,TRBV6-6,TGTGCCAGCAGTTGGGGACAGGGCGGCGGCTACACCTTC,CASSWGQGGGYTF
TRBJ2-2,NA,NA,TRBV29-1,TGCAGCGTCACAGGGTCATGGACCGGGGAGCTGTTTTTT,CSVTGSWTGELFF
TRBJ2-3,NA,NA,TRBV14,TGTGCCAGCAGCCCCAACGAGATGTACACAGATACGCAGTATTTT,CASSPNEMYTDTQYF
TRBJ1-1,NA,TRBD1,TRBV11-1,TGTGCCAGCAGCTTACCCAGGGGACCGGGACAGGCGGCAGGGACTGAAGCTTTCTTT,CASSLPRGPGQAAGTEAFF
TRBJ2-5,many,NA,TRBV19,TGTGCCAAAGGCCAGACCCAGTACTTC,CAKGQTQYF
TRBJ1-3,NA,NA,TRBV6-1,TGTGCCAGCAGCCCCGGCGAGGGGCCTGGAAACACCATATATTTT,CASSPGEGPGNTIYF
TRBJ1-5,many,NA,TRBV7-9,TGTGCCAGCAGCTTAGCAACTCCCGGGGGGCCCCAGCATTTT,CASSLATPGGPQHF
TRBJ1-4,NA,NA,TRBV7-9,TGTGCCAGCAGCTTGAGAGGGGCAACTAATGAAAAACTGTTTTTT,CASSLRGATNEKLFF
TRBJ2-2,NA,NA,TRBV24-1,TGTGCCACCAGTGATTTAAGGAGCGGGGAGCTGTTTTTT,CATSDLRSGELFF
TRBJ2-3,NA,NA,TRBV4-3,TGCGCCAGCAGCCAAGAATGGGCCACAGATACGCAGTATTTT,CASSQEWATDTQYF
TRBJ2-2,NA,TRBD1,TRBV5-4,TGTGCCAGCAGCCCCCAGGACAGGGGGTACGCCGGGGAGCTGTTTTTT,CASSPQDRGYAGELFF
TRBJ2-3,NA,NA,TRBV7-2,TGTGCCAGCAGCTCACTGGGACCAGGGGATACGCAGTATTTT,CASSSLGPGDTQYF
TRBJ2-5,many,TRBD2,TRBV7-2,TGTGCCAGCAGCTTCAGCGGGGGTCAAGAGACCCAGTACTTC,CASSFSGGQETQYF
TRBJ1-3,NA,NA,TRBV20-1,TGCAGTGCTACAGACGGAAACACCATATATTTT,CSATDGNTIYF
TRBJ2-3,NA,NA,TRBV20-1,TGCAGTGCCCCCCGGCGTTCTAGCACAGATACGCAGTATTTT,CSAPRRSSTDTQYF
TRBJ1-2,few,TRBD1,TRBV29-1,TGCAGCGCCGCCCAGGGGGAGAACTATGGCTACACCTTC,CSAAQGENYGYTF
TRBJ2-5,many,NA,TRBV7-6,TGTGCCAGCAGCGCCAGGTGGGGCCTCCGAGAGACCCAGTACTTC,CASSARWGLRETQYF
TRBJ2-1,few,NA,TRBV7-6,TGTGCCAGCAGCCCGAGTGGGCGGGGAGGCAATGAGCAGTTCTTC,CASSPSGRGGNEQFF
TRBJ1-6,NA,TRBD1,TRBV6-4,TGTGCCAGCAGTGACTCGACAGGGAGTTCACCCCTCCACTTT,CASSDSTGSSPLHF
TRBJ2-2,NA,NA,TRBV12-3/TRBV12-4,TGTGCCAGCAGCCTAGCCCTCCCGAACACCGGGGAGCTGTTTTTT,CASSLALPNTGELFF
TRBJ1-2,few,NA,TRBV5-1,TGCGCCAGCAGCTTGGACCTGACAGCTTCGGATGGCTACACCTTC,CASSLDLTASDGYTF
TRBJ1-6,few,NA,TRBV15,TGTGCCACCAGCAGAGAGATGGTAGCACGGAAGAATTCACCCCTCCACTTT,CATSREMVARKNSPLHF